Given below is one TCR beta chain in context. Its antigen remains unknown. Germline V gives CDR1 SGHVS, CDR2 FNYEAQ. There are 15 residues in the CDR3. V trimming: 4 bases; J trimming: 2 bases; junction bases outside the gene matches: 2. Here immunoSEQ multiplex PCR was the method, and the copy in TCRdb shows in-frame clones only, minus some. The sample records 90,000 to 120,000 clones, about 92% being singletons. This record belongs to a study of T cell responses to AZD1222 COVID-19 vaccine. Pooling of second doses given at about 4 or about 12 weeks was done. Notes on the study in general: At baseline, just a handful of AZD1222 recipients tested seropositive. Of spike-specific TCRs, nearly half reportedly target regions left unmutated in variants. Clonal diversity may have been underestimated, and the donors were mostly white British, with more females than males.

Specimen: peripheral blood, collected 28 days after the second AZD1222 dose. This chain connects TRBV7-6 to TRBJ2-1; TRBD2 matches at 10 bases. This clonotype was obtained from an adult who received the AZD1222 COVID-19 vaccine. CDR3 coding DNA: TGTGCCAGCAGCTCTACTAGCGGGACCTACAATGAGCAGTTCTTC. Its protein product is CASSSTSGTYNEQFF.